The following is a T cell receptor beta chain sequence with its context. This specimen belongs to a study of blood T cell repertoires in COVID-19. Generated by immunoSEQ multiplex PCR, the TCRdb table keeps only in-frame clones and is missing some. Of about 670,000 clones listed, around 90% are singletons. The CDR3 extends over 15 amino acids. CDR1 is SEHNR and CDR2 is FQNEAQ in the germline V gene (reference sequence). Trimming removed 2 bases from V and 0 bases from J, with 5 bases in between. The source is a woman aged 18 to 35 with acute or convalescent COVID-19. The gene calls are TRBV7-9 and TRBJ1-6; D uncertain. Material: peripheral blood. In DNA, the CDR3 is TGTGCCAGCAGCTTACACGGCTCCTATAATTCACCCCTCCACTTT. The encoded protein is CASSLHGSYNSPLHF.